These 28 T cell receptor beta chains were sequenced from one sample in a study of cytomegalovirus exposure and HLA in healthy donors. With 60 Vbeta and 13 Jbeta primers, the PCR was carried out. Here immunoSEQ multiplex PCR was the method, and the copy in TCRdb shows in-frame clones only, minus some. The sample consists of approximately 150,000 clones, 75% to 85% of them appearing once. Sequenced sample: PBMCs. The receptors stem from a woman in her thirties or forties in good health and CMV-seropositive.

The gene calls are TRBV14 and TRBJ2-5; D is perhaps TRBD2 (5 bases). The V and J ends lost 4 bases and 4 bases respectively, with 16 bases between them. Looked up from germline, CDR1 is SGHDN and CDR2 is FVKESK. The CDR3 contains 15 residues. CDR3 in DNA: TGTGCCAGCAGCCCCCTGGGCGGAGGTCCAGAGACCCAGTACTTC. Translated: CASSPLGGGPETQYF.

The V and J genes are TRBV7-2 and TRBJ2-5; 7 nucleotides agree with TRBD2. With V trimmed by 6 bases and J by 1 base, 5 bases remained unmatched. Looked up from germline, CDR1 is SGHTA and CDR2 is FQGNSA. The CDR3 has 14 residues. The DNA for the CDR3 is TGTGCCAGCAGTTCGAGCGGGGTCCAAGAGACCCAGTACTTC. It codes for CASSSSGVQETQYF.

This chain joins TRBV19 and TRBJ2-7; D call uncertain. Per germline, CDR1 LNHDA and CDR2 SQIVND (reference sequence). This CDR3 region has 14 residues. The ends were cut back, 3 bases at V and 0 bases at J, with 9 bases in the middle. The CDR3 here is CASSIGSSSYEQYF. The CDR3 DNA reads as TGTGCCAGTAGTATTGGGTCTAGCTCCTACGAGCAGTACTTC.

The chain joins TRBV6-6 to TRBJ2-1; TRBD2 matches 13 bases. This CDR3 has 16 amino acids. V gave up 2 bases and J gave up 6 bases; unmatched junction bases: 4. CDR1 and CDR2 from the germline V gene are MNHNY and SVGAGI (reference sequence). The CDR3 DNA reads TGTGCCAGCAGTTACGGACTAGCGGGAGCGGTCAATGAGCAGTTCTTC. Encoded protein: CASSYGLAGAVNEQFF.

A remark on this clone: Other nucleotide sequences from this sample produce the same CDR3. The chain employs TRBV14 and TRBJ2-1; the match to TRBD2 covers 8 bases. Trimming cost V 4 bases and J 7 bases; bases outside gene matches: 9. This CDR3 is 15 amino acids long. Germline loops: CDR1 SGHDN, CDR2 FVKESK. CDR3: CASSPGGTSLNEQFF. The CDR3 region has the DNA TGTGCCAGCAGCCCTGGGGGGACTAGTCTGAATGAGCAGTTCTTC. The full variable domain, completed using reference TRBV14 and TRBJ2-1, is EAGVTQFPSHSVIEKGQTVTLRCDPISGHDNLYWYRRVMGKEIKFLLHFVKESKQDESGMPNNRFLAERTGGTYSTLKVQPAELEDSGVYFCASSPGGTSLNEQFFGPGTRLTVL.

This chain links TRBV28 with TRBJ1-5; D is unclear. This CDR3 contains 15 residues. V was trimmed by 8 bases and J by 9 bases, leaving 23 bases between them. Per the germline V gene, CDR1 is MDHEN and CDR2 is SYDVKM. The CDR3 protein is CASDGGRSAPGPQHF. DNA for the CDR3: TGTGCCAGCGACGGAGGTCGATCAGCACCGGGGCCCCAGCATTTT.

This clone appeared a few times. This chain connects TRBV5-1 to TRBJ1-1; 10 bases are shared with TRBD1. There are 15 residues in the CDR3. Germline CDR1 SGHRS, CDR2 YFSETQ. V trimming: 2 bases; J trimming: 6 bases; junction bases outside the gene matches: 7. The CDR3 DNA is TGCGCCAGCAGCTTAGAGACAGGGGGCTTTGCTGAAGCTTTCTTT. Translated: CASSLETGGFAEAFF. Using reference TRBV5-1 and TRBJ1-1 for the parts outside the CDR3, the full variable domain is KAGVTQTPRYLIKTRGQQVTLSCSPISGHRSVSWYQQTPGQGLQFLFEYFSETQRNKGNFPGRFSGRQFSNSRSEMNVSTLELGDSALYLCASSLETGGFAEAFFGQGTRLTVV.

Turning to this clone: Its ends do not fully match the called genes, so a read error is possible. Other nucleotide sequences in the sample specify the same CDR3. The chain uses TRBV29-1 and TRBJ1-1; 7 positions agree with TRBD1. The CDR3 sequence is 13 residues long. The germline CDR1 and CDR2 sequences are SQVTM and ANQGSEA. CDR3 protein: CSAAGGLDTEAFF. For the CDR3, the DNA is TGCAGCGCAGCAGGGGGGTTGGACACTGAAGCCTTCTTT.

This sequence joins TRBV18 and TRBJ2-2; TRBD1 is a possible D gene (5 bases). Germline CDR1 is KGHSH and CDR2 is LQKENI. The germline V and J ends were trimmed by 4 bases and 1 base, with 13 bases remaining between them. CDR3 length: 16 amino acids. In nucleotides, the CDR3 is TGTGCCAGCTCACACAACAGGAACTTGAACACCGGGGAGCTGTTTTTT. Translating it yields CASSHNRNLNTGELFF.

The chain carries TRBV19 and TRBJ1-5; 9 nucleotides agree with TRBD1. There are 16 residues in the CDR3. Per the germline V gene, CDR1 is LNHDA and CDR2 is SQIVND (reference sequence). The V gene end was trimmed by 7 bases and the J gene end by 7 bases; junction bases not matched to a gene: 14. CDR3: CASTHWGTGLYQPQHF. The CDR3 DNA reads as TGTGCCAGTACCCACTGGGGGACAGGGCTATACCAGCCCCAGCATTTT.

The chain joins TRBV30 to TRBJ2-1, with 7 bases fitting TRBD2. CDR1 is GTSNPN, CDR2 SVGIG, per germline (reference sequence). J was trimmed by 5 bases and V by 2 bases; bases with no gene match: 12. The CDR3 is 16 residues long. The CDR3: CAWSYKWAGEDNEQFF. CDR3 nucleotides: TGTGCCTGGAGTTATAAGTGGGCGGGAGAAGACAATGAGCAGTTCTTC. Filled out from reference TRBV30 and TRBJ2-1, the complete variable domain reads SQTIHQWPATLVQPVGSPLSLECTVEGTSNPNLYWYRQAAGRGLQLLFYSVGIGQISSEVPQNLSASRPQDRQFILSSKKLLLSDSGFYLCAWSYKWAGEDNEQFFGPGTRLTVL.

V gene TRBV7-3 combines with J gene TRBJ2-3; 8 positions agree with TRBD2. CDR1 and CDR2 (germline): SGHTA, FQGTGA. The CDR3 totals 15 residues. The V and J ends lost 5 bases and 3 bases, in that order; junction bases with no gene match: 7. The CDR3 is CASSPGTSGTDTQYF. CDR3 DNA: TGTGCCAGCAGCCCTGGGACTAGTGGGACAGATACGCAGTATTTT.

The chain recombines TRBV2 with TRBJ2-5, with 12 bases identical to TRBD2. CDR3 size: 14 residues. V dropped 5 bases and J dropped 11; count of bases not matched to a gene: 9. The germline CDR1 and CDR2 sequences are SNHLY and FYNNEI. CDR3 sequence: CASSQTSGRGEQYF. As DNA, the CDR3 is TGTGCCAGCAGTCAGACTAGCGGGAGAGGAGAGCAGTACTTC.

V and J are TRBV11-2 and TRBJ2-2; 12 bases map to TRBD2. Germline assignment: CDR1 SGHAT and CDR2 FQNNGV. This CDR3 is 15 amino acids long. The ends lost 5 bases at V and 9 bases at J; junction bases unmatched: 7. In DNA, the CDR3 is TGTGCCAGCAGCCCCAGACTAGCGGGAGATCGGGAGCTGTTTTTT. It specifies CASSPRLAGDRELFF.

The chain combines TRBV6-5 with TRBJ2-7; D is unclear. Germline CDR1 MNHEY, CDR2 SVGAGI. V was trimmed by 0 bases and J by 0 bases, leaving 9 bases between them. The CDR3 loop spans 15 amino acids. The CDR3 region has the DNA TGTGCCAGCAGTTACTCGATTCTAGACTCCTACGAGCAGTACTTC. It specifies CASSYSILDSYEQYF.

The V call is TRBV5-1, the J call TRBJ2-1; 7 bases line up with TRBD2. This CDR3 region has 21 residues. Per germline, CDR1 SGHRS and CDR2 YFSETQ. The V segment lost 0 bases and the J segment 2 bases; nucleotides outside the gene matches: 20. The CDR3 DNA sequence: TGCGCCAGCAGCTTGGATTATACAGGACCGCGGGAGCTTGTACCCTACAATGAGCAGTTCTTC. It translates to CASSLDYTGPRELVPYNEQFF.

The chain is built from TRBV6-1 and TRBJ1-5, with 7 bases lining up with TRBD1. V lost 1 base, J lost 5 bases, and 5 bases stayed unmatched. The CDR3 runs to 15 residues. Per the germline V gene, CDR1 is MNHNS and CDR2 is SASEGT. The CDR3 protein is CASSEGGRGHQPQHF. In DNA, the CDR3 is TGTGCCAGCAGTGAAGGAGGAAGGGGGCATCAGCCCCAGCATTTT.

V gene TRBV5-1 combines with J gene TRBJ1-3; 8 nucleotides line up with TRBD1. This CDR3 region has 16 residues. Germline V gene lookup returns CDR1 SGHRS and CDR2 YFSETQ. V lost 0 bases, J lost 0 bases, and 2 bases stayed unmatched. The CDR3 loop reads CASSLVQGDSGNTIYF. In DNA form, the CDR3 reads TGCGCCAGCAGCTTGGTACAGGGGGACTCTGGAAACACCATATATTTT. The full variable domain, its missing parts supplied by reference TRBV5-1 and TRBJ1-3, is KAGVTQTPRYLIKTRGQQVTLSCSPISGHRSVSWYQQTPGQGLQFLFEYFSETQRNKGNFPGRFSGRQFSNSRSEMNVSTLELGDSALYLCASSLVQGDSGNTIYFGEGSWLTVV.

This chain links TRBV7-8 with TRBJ1-3; 7 bases map to TRBD1. V lost 1 base, J lost 4 bases, and 13 bases stayed unmatched. This CDR3 is built from 18 residues. Germline V gives CDR1 SGHVS, CDR2 FQNEAQ. CDR3 loop: CASSLVLTAQGYGNTIYF. The CDR3 nucleotides are TGTGCCAGCAGCTTAGTACTTACGGCACAGGGGTACGGAAACACCATATATTTT.

This clone was counted a few times. The chain is built from TRBV6-5 and TRBJ2-3; TRBD2 agrees at 11 bases. This CDR3 contains 15 residues. Germline CDR1 is MNHEY and CDR2 is SVGAGI. V lost 2 bases and J lost 4; bases outside the gene matches: 2. The CDR3 sequence is CASSYQGLAADTQYF. As DNA, the CDR3 is TGTGCCAGCAGTTACCAGGGACTAGCGGCAGATACGCAGTATTTT.

The genes are TRBV18 and TRBJ2-7; 8 bases agree with TRBD2. Trimming took 1 base from V and 6 from J; bases not matched to a gene: 2. Per germline, CDR1 KGHSH and CDR2 LQKENI. The CDR3 loop spans 13 amino acids. The CDR3 here is CASSPQTSGEQYF. For the CDR3, the DNA is TGTGCCAGCTCACCACAAACTAGCGGCGAGCAGTACTTC.

This chain connects TRBV6-1 to TRBJ2-5; 9 bases agree with TRBD2. The DNA end lines up better with TRBJ2-7; the J call may be wrong. CDR3 length equals 13 residues. The germline V gene encodes CDR1 MNHNS and CDR2 SASEGT. CDR3 in amino acids: CASRLAVTYEQYF. In DNA, the CDR3 is TGTGCCAGTAGACTAGCGGTGACCTACGAGCAGTACTTC.

The CDR3 sequence: CSVAVQGNTEAFF. The CDR3 DNA reads as TGCAGCGTTGCGGTTCAGGGGAACACTGAAGCTTTCTTT. This chain connects TRBV29-1 to TRBJ1-1, with a weak D call TRBD1 (5 bases). From germline, CDR1 is SQVTM and CDR2 ANQGSEA. CDR3 length equals 13 residues. The ends were cut back, 4 bases at V and 1 base at J, with 10 bases in the middle.

The J gene is TRBJ2-1, the V gene TRBV5-1; D might be TRBD1 (5 bases). Trimming shortened V by 4 bases and J by 4 bases, and 9 bases separated the two germline ends. The germline gives CDR1 SGHRS, CDR2 YFSETQ. CDR3 length: 13 amino acids. The CDR3 is CASSGQGYNEQFF. Written as DNA, the CDR3 is TGCGCCAGCAGCGGGCAGGGATACAATGAGCAGTTCTTC.

The chain uses TRBV29-1 and TRBJ1-2; unclear D gene. Germline CDR1 and CDR2: SQVTM and ANQGSEA. The CDR3 sequence is 10 residues long. V was shortened by 5 bases and J by 3 bases, with 4 bases between the two germline ends. Written as DNA, the CDR3 is TGCAGCGTTTTCGACTATGGCTACACCTTC. Amino acids: CSVFDYGYTF.

The rearrangement links TRBV18 to TRBJ1-4, with a tentative D call TRBD1 (5 bases). Germline CDR1 is KGHSH and CDR2 is LQKENI. The CDR3 runs to 12 residues. V shed 4 bases and J shed 8 bases, with 8 bases lying between them. CDR3 DNA sequence: TGTGCCAGCTCACGGGGCCGGGAAAAACTGTTTTTT. Protein product: CASSRGREKLFF.

The chain employs TRBV28 and TRBJ2-5, with D unresolved. The tail of the sequence fits TRBJ2-7 better, so the J call may be wrong. The CDR3 length is 14 residues. Germline assignment: CDR1 MDHEN and CDR2 SYDVKM. CDR3 in amino acids: CASSQLPPAYEQYF. CDR3 bases: TGTGCCAGCAGTCAACTACCCCCGGCCTACGAGCAGTACTTC.

The chain combines TRBV5-1 with TRBJ2-7; 9 bases are a match to TRBD1. CDR1 is SGHRS and CDR2 is YFSETQ in the germline V gene. This CDR3 contains 14 residues. The V gene end was trimmed by 4 bases and the J gene end by 4 bases; junction bases not matched to a gene: 6. Here the CDR3 reads CASSRDRATYEQYF. In DNA, the CDR3 is TGCGCCAGCAGCAGGGACAGGGCCACTTACGAGCAGTACTTC.